This T cell receptor beta chain is drawn from a study of CD8 T cells in Susac syndrome. Study-level points and caveats: The authors acknowledged that the study's TCR sequencing and HLA analysis involved relatively few individuals.

Turning to this clonotype: The antigen is undetermined.

Sequencing targeted TCR beta in blood CD8+ and CD4+ T cells. Negative isolation yielded CD8+ and CD4+ T cells; FACS enriched TEMRA cells. Random hexamers primed reverse transcription of roughly 0.45 to 1 ug RNA. The CDR3 of TCR beta was amplified by immunoSEQ multiplex PCR across 54 Vbeta and 13 Jbeta. TCRdb ran MiXCR on the immunoSEQ multiplex PCR reads and lists one entry per CDR3 protein. The sample carries approximately 100,000 distinct CDR3 sequences, approximately 91% recorded once. Germline CDR1 LGHDT, CDR2 YNNKEL (reference sequence). The CDR3 loop spans 19 amino acids. V was pared by 3 bases and J by 2 bases, with 26 bases between.

The V gene is TRBV3-1, the J gene TRBJ2-7; D is undetermined. Material: CD4+ T cells from PBMCs. This sequence was found in a human donor in good health. CDR3 sequence reads: CASSHRPDRATKGTYEQYF. The CDR3 bases are TGTGCCAGCAGCCACCGACCTGACCGGGCCACGAAGGGTACCTACGAGCAGTACTTC.